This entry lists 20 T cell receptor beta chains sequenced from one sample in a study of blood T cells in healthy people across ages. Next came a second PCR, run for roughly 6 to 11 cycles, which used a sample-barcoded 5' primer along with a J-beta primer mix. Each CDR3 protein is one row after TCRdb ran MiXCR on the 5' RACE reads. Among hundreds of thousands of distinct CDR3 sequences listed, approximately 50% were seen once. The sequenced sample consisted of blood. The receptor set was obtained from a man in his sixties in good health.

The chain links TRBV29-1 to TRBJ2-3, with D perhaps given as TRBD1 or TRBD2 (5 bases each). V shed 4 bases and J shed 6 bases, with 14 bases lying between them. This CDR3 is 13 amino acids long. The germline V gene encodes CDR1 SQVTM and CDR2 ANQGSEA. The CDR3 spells CSVARGVSDTQYF. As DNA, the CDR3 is TGCAGCGTTGCAAGAGGGGTCAGCGATACGCAGTATTTT.

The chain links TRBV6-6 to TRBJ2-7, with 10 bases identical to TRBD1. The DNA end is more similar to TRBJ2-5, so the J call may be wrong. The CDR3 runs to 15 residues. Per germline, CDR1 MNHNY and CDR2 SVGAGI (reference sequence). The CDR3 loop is CASSTWDRGRETQYF. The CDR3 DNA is TGTGCCAGCAGTACATGGGACAGGGGCAGGGAGACCCAGTACTTC.

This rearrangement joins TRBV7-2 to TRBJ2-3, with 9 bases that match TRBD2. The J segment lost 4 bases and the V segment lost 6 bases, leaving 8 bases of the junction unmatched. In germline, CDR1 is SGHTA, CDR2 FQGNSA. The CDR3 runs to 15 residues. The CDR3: CASSTGLAGPDTQYF. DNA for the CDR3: TGTGCCAGCAGTACGGGACTAGCAGGACCAGATACGCAGTATTTT.

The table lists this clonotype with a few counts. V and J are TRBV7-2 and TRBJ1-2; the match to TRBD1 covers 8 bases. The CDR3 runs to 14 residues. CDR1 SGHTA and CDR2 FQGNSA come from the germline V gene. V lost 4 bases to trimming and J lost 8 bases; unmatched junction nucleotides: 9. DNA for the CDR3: TGTGCCAGCAGCTCGACAGGGGCCCCCCAAGGCTACACCTTC. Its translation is CASSSTGAPQGYTF. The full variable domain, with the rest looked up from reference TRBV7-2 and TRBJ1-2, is GAGVSQSPSNKVTEKGKDVELRCDPISGHTALYWYRQSLGQGLEFLIYFQGNSAPDKSGLPSDRFSAERTGGSVSTLTIQRTQQEDSAVYLCASSSTGAPQGYTFGSGTRLTVV.

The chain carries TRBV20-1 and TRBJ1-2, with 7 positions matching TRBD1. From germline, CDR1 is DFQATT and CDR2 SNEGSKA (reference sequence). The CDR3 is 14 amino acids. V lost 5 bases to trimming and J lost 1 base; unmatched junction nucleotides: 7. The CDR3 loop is CSAPRQGDNYGYTF. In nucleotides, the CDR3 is TGCAGTGCTCCACGACAGGGAGATAACTATGGCTACACCTTC.

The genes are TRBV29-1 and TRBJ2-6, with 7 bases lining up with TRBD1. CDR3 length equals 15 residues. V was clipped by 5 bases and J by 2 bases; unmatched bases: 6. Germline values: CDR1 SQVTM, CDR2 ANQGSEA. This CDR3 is CSVRDSVAGANVLTF. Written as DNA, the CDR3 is TGCAGCGTTCGGGACAGCGTGGCTGGGGCCAACGTCCTGACTTTC.

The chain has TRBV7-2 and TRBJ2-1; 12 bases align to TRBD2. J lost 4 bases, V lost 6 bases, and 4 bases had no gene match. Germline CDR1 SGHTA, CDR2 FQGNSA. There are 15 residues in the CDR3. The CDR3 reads CASRTTSGGYNEQFF. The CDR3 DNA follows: TGTGCCAGCAGGACGACTAGCGGGGGATACAATGAGCAGTTCTTC.

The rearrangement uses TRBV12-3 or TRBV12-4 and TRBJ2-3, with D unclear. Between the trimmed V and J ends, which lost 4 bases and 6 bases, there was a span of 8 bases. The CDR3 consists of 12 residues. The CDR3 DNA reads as TGTGCCAGCAGTTCATGGGCGGATACGCAGTATTTT. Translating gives CASSSWADTQYF.

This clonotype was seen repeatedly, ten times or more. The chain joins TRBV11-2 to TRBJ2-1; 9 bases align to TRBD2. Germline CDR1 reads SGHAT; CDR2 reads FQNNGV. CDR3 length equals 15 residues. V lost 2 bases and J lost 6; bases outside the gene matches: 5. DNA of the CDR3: TGTGCCAGCAGCTTAACGGCGGGGGGGCCCAATGAGCAGTTCTTC. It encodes CASSLTAGGPNEQFF.

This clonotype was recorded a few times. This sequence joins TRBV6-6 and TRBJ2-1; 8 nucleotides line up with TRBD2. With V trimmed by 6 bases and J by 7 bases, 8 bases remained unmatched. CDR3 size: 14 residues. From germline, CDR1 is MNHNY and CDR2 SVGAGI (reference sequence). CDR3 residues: CASRGSGGRNEQFF. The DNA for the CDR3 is TGTGCCAGCAGGGGCTCGGGGGGGCGGAATGAGCAGTTCTTC.

The CDR3 loop reads CASFQGEGETQYF. As DNA, the CDR3 is TGTGCCAGTTTCCAGGGGGAGGGAGAGACCCAGTACTTC. This sequence joins TRBV6-6 and TRBJ2-5, with D possibly being TRBD1 or TRBD2 (7 bases each). Germline values: CDR1 MNHNY, CDR2 SVGAGI (reference sequence). V dropped 9 bases and J dropped 4 bases, with 15 bases sitting between them. The CDR3 sequence is 13 residues long.

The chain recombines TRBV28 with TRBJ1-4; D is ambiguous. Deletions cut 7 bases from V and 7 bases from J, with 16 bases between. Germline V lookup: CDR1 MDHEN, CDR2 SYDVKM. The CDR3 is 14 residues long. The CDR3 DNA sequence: TGTGCCAGCACGCTGACTCGCGAGGCTGAAAAACTGTTTTTT. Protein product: CASTLTREAEKLFF.

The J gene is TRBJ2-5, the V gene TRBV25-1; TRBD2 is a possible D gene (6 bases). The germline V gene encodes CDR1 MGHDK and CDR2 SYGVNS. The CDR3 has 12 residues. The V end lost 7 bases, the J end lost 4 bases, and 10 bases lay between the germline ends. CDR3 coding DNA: TGTGCCAGCATGTACGGGAGAGAGACCCAGTACTTC. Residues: CASMYGRETQYF.

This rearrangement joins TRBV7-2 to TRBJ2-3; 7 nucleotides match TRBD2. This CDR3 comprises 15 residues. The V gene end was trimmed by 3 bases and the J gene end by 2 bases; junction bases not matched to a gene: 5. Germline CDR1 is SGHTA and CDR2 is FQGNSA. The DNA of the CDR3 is TGTGCCAGCAGCTTCACCGGGGGGTACACAGATACGCAGTATTTT. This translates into CASSFTGGYTDTQYF.

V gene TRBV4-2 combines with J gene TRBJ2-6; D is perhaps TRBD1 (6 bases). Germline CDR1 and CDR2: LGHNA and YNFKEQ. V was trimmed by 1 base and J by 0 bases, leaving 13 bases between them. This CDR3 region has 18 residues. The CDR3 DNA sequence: TGTGCCAGCAGCCAAGCTGCCACAGGGAACTCTGGGGCCAACGTCCTGACTTTC. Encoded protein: CASSQAATGNSGANVLTF.

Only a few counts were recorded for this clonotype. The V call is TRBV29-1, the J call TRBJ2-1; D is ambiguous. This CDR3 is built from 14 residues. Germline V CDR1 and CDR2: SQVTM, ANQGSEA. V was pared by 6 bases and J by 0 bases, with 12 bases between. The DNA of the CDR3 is TGCAGCGTGGGTCGACAAAGCTCCTACAATGAGCAGTTCTTC. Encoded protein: CSVGRQSSYNEQFF.

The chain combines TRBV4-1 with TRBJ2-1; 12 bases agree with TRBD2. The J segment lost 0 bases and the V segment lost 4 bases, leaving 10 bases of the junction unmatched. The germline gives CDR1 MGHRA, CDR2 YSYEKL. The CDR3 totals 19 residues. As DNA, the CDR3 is TGCGCCAGCAGCCTACGACTAGCGGGGGCCCCAAGCTCCTACAATGAGCAGTTCTTC. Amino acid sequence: CASSLRLAGAPSSYNEQFF.

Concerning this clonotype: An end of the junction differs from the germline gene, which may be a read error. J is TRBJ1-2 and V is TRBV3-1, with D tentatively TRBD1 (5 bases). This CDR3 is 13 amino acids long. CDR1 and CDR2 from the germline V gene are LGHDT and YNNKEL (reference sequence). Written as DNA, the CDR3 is TGTGCCAGCAGCCATCGACAGCAATATGGCCACACCTTC. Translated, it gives CASSHRQQYGHTF. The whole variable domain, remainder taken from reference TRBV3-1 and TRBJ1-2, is DTAVSQTPKYLVTQMGNDKSIKCEQNLGHDTMYWYKQDSKKFLKIMFSYNNKELIINETVPNRFSPKSPDKAHLNLHINSLELGDSAVYFCASSHRQQYGHTFGSGTRLTVV.

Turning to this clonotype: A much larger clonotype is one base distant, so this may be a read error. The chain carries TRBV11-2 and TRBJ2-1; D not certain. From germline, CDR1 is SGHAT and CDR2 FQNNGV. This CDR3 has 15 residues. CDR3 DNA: TGTGCCAGCAGCATCGGACGAACCTCCTACGATGAGCAGTTCTTC. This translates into CASSIGRTSYDEQFF.

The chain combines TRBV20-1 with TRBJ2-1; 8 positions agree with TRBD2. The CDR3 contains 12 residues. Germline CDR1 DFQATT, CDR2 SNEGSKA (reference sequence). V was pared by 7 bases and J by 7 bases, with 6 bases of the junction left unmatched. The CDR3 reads CSVTGGGNEQFF. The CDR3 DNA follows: TGCAGTGTAACGGGGGGGGGAAATGAGCAGTTCTTC.